Listed here are 30 T cell receptor beta chains from one sample, sequenced in a study of neurological immune-mediated disorders. Time point: longitudinal time-point 2. TCRdb redid the calling of the 5' RACE reads with MiXCR, one entry per CDR3 protein. Of approximately 89,000 distinct CDR3 sequences listed, over 10% are singletons. The sequenced sample was PBMCs. The receptor set was obtained from a female donor with HTLV-1-associated myelopathy (HAM/TSP).

The chain couples TRBV5-1 to TRBJ2-7; the D gene is possibly TRBD1 (6 bases). In germline, CDR1 is SGHRS, CDR2 YFSETQ. CDR3 length: 16 residues. The V end was cut by 3 bases, the J end by 9 bases, with 25 bases between. The CDR3 DNA reads TGCGCCAGCAGCTCGCCCCCCGGACAGCTCCGTACGATGCAGTACTTC. This gives the protein CASSSPPGQLRTMQYF.

This clonotype was counted ten times or more. The rearrangement uses TRBV10-1 and TRBJ2-3, with unresolved D. Per the germline V gene, CDR1 is WNHNN and CDR2 is SYGVQD (reference sequence). CDR3 length: 14 residues. V was cut by 6 bases and J by 2 bases, with 12 bases left in between. CDR3 residues: CASSNKANTDTQYF. CDR3 in DNA: TGCGCCAGCAGCAACAAGGCCAACACAGATACGCAGTATTTT.

This clonotype was found many times. This sequence joins TRBV20-1 and TRBJ2-7, with TRBD2 identical over 9 bases. The CDR3 is 14 residues long. V shed 5 bases and J 7 bases; nucleotides not matched to a gene: 12. The germline gives CDR1 DFQATT, CDR2 SNEGSKA (reference sequence). The CDR3 sequence is CSAPSGGRGGEQYF. In DNA form, the CDR3 reads TGCAGTGCTCCGAGCGGGGGGCGAGGGGGGGAGCAGTACTTC.

This clonotype appeared many times. The chain links TRBV11-2 to TRBJ2-3; 9 bases align to TRBD2. Looked up from germline, CDR1 is SGHAT and CDR2 is FQNNGV. J gave up 6 bases and V 5 bases, and 9 bases lay outside the gene matches. The CDR3 length is 15 residues. CDR3 sequence (DNA): TGTGCCAGCAGCCAGGCCACAGCGGGGGGTGATACGCAGTATTTT. It encodes CASSQATAGGDTQYF.

This clonotype showed up many times. This rearrangement joins TRBV5-1 to TRBJ2-1; D is perhaps TRBD1 (6 bases). The CDR3 length is 15 residues. In germline, CDR1 is SGHRS, CDR2 YFSETQ. The V and J ends lost 3 bases and 6 bases respectively, with 16 bases between them. In DNA, the CDR3 is TGCGCCAGCAGCTATTCGACAGGAGCCCCCAATGAGCAGTTCTTC. Its protein product is CASSYSTGAPNEQFF.

This clonotype was observed at least ten times. The rearrangement uses TRBV20-1 and TRBJ2-3, with D perhaps TRBD1 or TRBD2 (5 bases each). The V end lost 3 bases, the J end lost 0 bases, and 10 bases lay between the germline ends. The CDR3 totals 14 residues. Per the germline V gene, CDR1 is DFQATT and CDR2 is SNEGSKA (reference sequence). DNA of the CDR3: TGCAGTGCTAGCGACAGCGGAAGCACAGATACGCAGTATTTT. Its protein product is CSASDSGSTDTQYF.

Many counts were recorded for this clonotype. The V call is TRBV20-1, the J call TRBJ1-2; D is unresolved. From germline, CDR1 is DFQATT and CDR2 SNEGSKA (reference sequence). Trimming removed 5 bases from V and 4 bases from J, with 20 bases in between. The CDR3 covers 15 residues. The DNA of the CDR3 is TGCAGTGCTCCCCTAGTAAGATTGGGGAGCTATGGCTACACCTTC. Protein sequence: CSAPLVRLGSYGYTF.

The chain joins TRBV5-6 to TRBJ1-1, with D possibly being TRBD1 (6 bases). The V and J ends lost 0 bases and 2 bases respectively, with 11 bases between them. This CDR3 has 15 amino acids. The V gene's germline CDR1 is SGHDT and CDR2 YYEEEE. The CDR3 DNA reads TGTGCCAGCAGCTTGGGGAGTGGGACAAACACTGAAGCTTTCTTT. Translated, it gives CASSLGSGTNTEAFF.

In its sample, this clonotype was seen many times. The rearrangement links TRBV12-3 or TRBV12-4 to TRBJ2-3; TRBD1 might be the D (6 bases). Between the trimmed V and J ends, which lost 3 bases and 2 bases, there was a span of 9 bases. This CDR3 contains 14 residues. For the CDR3, the DNA is TGTGCCAGCAGTTTCAGGGGAGCCACAGATACGCAGTATTTT. Its protein is CASSFRGATDTQYF.

The table lists this clonotype with many counts. The CDR3 DNA reads as TGCAGCGTTGAAGGTTCGAACGAGCAGTACTTC. As protein: CSVEGSNEQYF. The V call is TRBV29-1, the J call TRBJ2-7; D remains ambiguous. The CDR3 extends over 11 amino acids. Looked up from germline, CDR1 is SQVTM and CDR2 is ANQGSEA. Trimming removed 1 base from V and 5 bases from J, with 6 bases in between.

At least ten counts were recorded for this clonotype. The chain employs TRBV5-1 and TRBJ2-1, with 8 bases aligning to TRBD1. The CDR3 has 15 residues. Trimming cost V 4 bases and J 6 bases; bases outside gene matches: 9. Germline loops: CDR1 SGHRS, CDR2 YFSETQ. The CDR3 DNA follows: TGCGCCAGCAGCCTTGGACAGGGTGAAATCAATGAGCAGTTCTTC. Its protein is CASSLGQGEINEQFF.

At least ten counts were recorded for this clonotype. The chain uses TRBV10-3 and TRBJ2-7; 9 bases line up with TRBD1. Germline CDR1 reads ENHRY; CDR2 reads SYGVKD. V was clipped by 6 bases and J by 5 bases; unmatched bases: 5. The CDR3 length is 13 residues. CDR3 nucleotide sequence: TGTGCCATCAGGGGAACAGGGGGCGACGAGCAGTACTTC. This encodes CAIRGTGGDEQYF.

The table lists this clonotype with many counts. CDR3 amino acids: CASSLGDRQETQYF. CDR3 nucleotides: TGCGCCAGCAGCTTGGGGGACCGGCAAGAGACCCAGTACTTC. The rearrangement links TRBV5-1 to TRBJ2-5; either TRBD1 or TRBD2 may fit D (5 bases each). The CDR3 has 14 amino acids. Deletions cut 0 bases from V and 2 bases from J, with 8 bases between. Germline CDR1 is SGHRS and CDR2 is YFSETQ.

This clonotype was observed a handful of times. The chain links TRBV18 to TRBJ1-2; D might be TRBD1 (5 bases). Deletions cut 2 bases from V and 5 bases from J, with 15 bases between. CDR1 is KGHSH and CDR2 is LQKENI in the germline V gene. This CDR3 has 15 amino acids. The CDR3, as DNA: TGTGCCAGCTCACCAGAATCGGATAGACAGTATGGCTACACCTTC. Encoded protein: CASSPESDRQYGYTF.

This clonotype was counted many times. J is TRBJ2-5 and V is TRBV12-3 or TRBV12-4, with 8 bases lining up with TRBD2. There are 15 residues in the CDR3. The V segment lost 5 bases and the J segment 1 base; nucleotides outside the gene matches: 6. In nucleotides, the CDR3 is TGTGCCAGCAGTCCGGGACTAGGGTTCCAAGAGACCCAGTACTTC. Translation: CASSPGLGFQETQYF.

Many counts were recorded for this clonotype. This chain connects TRBV5-1 to TRBJ2-2; TRBD1 agrees at 12 bases. Germline loops: CDR1 SGHRS, CDR2 YFSETQ. Germline trimming cut 0 bases from V and 3 bases from J; bases unmatched to any gene: 0. CDR3 length: 16 amino acids. The CDR3 loop is CASSLGDRGHTGELFF. The CDR3 nucleotides read TGCGCCAGCAGCTTGGGGGACAGGGGGCACACCGGGGAGCTGTTTTTT.

The sample holds many counts of this clonotype. The chain joins TRBV20-1 to TRBJ1-1; possible D gene TRBD1, 6 bases. Trimming left V 3 bases short and J 6 bases short, with 20 bases between. CDR1 and CDR2 from the germline V gene are DFQATT and SNEGSKA (reference sequence). The CDR3 length is 15 residues. The CDR3 sequence is CSARDDRPGIPEAFF. For the CDR3, the DNA is TGCAGTGCTAGGGATGACAGGCCCGGGATCCCTGAAGCTTTCTTT.

The sample holds many counts of this clonotype. The chain has TRBV29-1 and TRBJ2-1; the D is unclear. The CDR3 contains 13 residues. Germline V CDR1 and CDR2: SQVTM, ANQGSEA. V was pared by 3 bases and J by 0 bases, with 6 bases between. The CDR3 reads CSVDGSSYNEQFF. The CDR3 coding sequence is TGCAGCGTTGACGGCAGCTCCTACAATGAGCAGTTCTTC.

This clonotype occurred many times. This chain uses TRBV7-9 with TRBJ1-5, with D hard to call. V was shortened by 5 bases and J by 5 bases, with 7 bases between the two germline ends. The CDR3 extends over 12 amino acids. CDR1 and CDR2 (germline): SEHNR, FQNEAQ (reference sequence). CDR3 sequence: CASSRDYQPQHF. CDR3 DNA sequence: TGTGCCAGCAGCCGAGACTATCAGCCCCAGCATTTT.

This clonotype was detected ten times or more. This chain uses TRBV2 with TRBJ1-1, with 8 bases that match TRBD1. V was clipped by 4 bases and J by 11 bases; unmatched bases: 6. The germline gives CDR1 SNHLY, CDR2 FYNNEI. The CDR3 sequence is 12 residues long. In DNA, the CDR3 is TGTGCCAGCAGTGGCCGGACAGGGCGGGCTTTCTTT. Translated, it gives CASSGRTGRAFF.

This clonotype was picked up a small number of times. J is TRBJ2-5 and V is TRBV2; D is ambiguous. The CDR3 has 14 amino acids. Germline CDR1 SNHLY, CDR2 FYNNEI. The germline V and J ends were trimmed by 7 bases and 2 bases, with 14 bases remaining between them. The CDR3 coding sequence is TGTGCCAGCATGAGGACCCCACCACAAGAGACCCAGTACTTC. Its protein is CASMRTPPQETQYF.

This clonotype came up many times. J is TRBJ2-7 and V is TRBV25-1, with TRBD2 matching over 7 bases. V lost 5 bases, J lost 1 base, and 8 bases stayed unmatched. The CDR3 spans 15 residues. Germline V gene sequence: CDR1 MGHDK, CDR2 SYGVNS. The DNA for the CDR3 is TGTGCCAGCAGTCTAGGGGCGGGACTATCCTACGAGCAGTACTTC. This gives the protein CASSLGAGLSYEQYF.

This clonotype was recorded many times. V is TRBV5-1 and J is TRBJ2-7, with a possible D match to TRBD2 (6 bases). The V and J ends lost 4 bases and 3 bases respectively, with 23 bases between them. CDR1 is SGHRS, CDR2 YFSETQ, per germline. The CDR3 covers 17 residues. CDR3 in amino acids: CASSPRLDKKRDYEQYF. Here the CDR3 DNA reads TGCGCCAGCAGCCCTAGACTAGACAAAAAAAGGGACTACGAGCAGTACTTC.

This clonotype was picked up many times. The rearrangement uses TRBV27 and TRBJ2-1, with D perhaps TRBD1 (6 bases). The V gene's germline CDR1 is MNHEY and CDR2 SMNVEV (reference sequence). This CDR3 is 14 amino acids long. V lost 7 bases to trimming and J lost 6 bases, with 16 bases between them. The CDR3 DNA sequence: TGTGCCAGCACCCTGACGGACAGATTCAATGAGCAGTTCTTC. It translates to CASTLTDRFNEQFF.

The V and J genes are TRBV6-5 and TRBJ2-7; 7 bases agree with TRBD1. V dropped 5 bases and J dropped 2; count of bases not matched to a gene: 3. This CDR3 comprises 13 residues. The germline gives CDR1 MNHEY, CDR2 SVGAGI. Here the CDR3 DNA reads TGTGCCAGCAGTGACAGGGCCACCTACGAGCAGTACTTC. This encodes CASSDRATYEQYF.

This clonotype was picked up many times. The junction differs from germline at one of its ends, possibly a read error. The V gene is TRBV15, the J gene TRBJ2-5; D is ambiguous. Germline-derived CDR1 and CDR2 are LNHNV and YYDKDF (reference sequence). The CDR3 runs to 13 residues. For the CDR3, the DNA is TGTGCTACCAGCAGACAAGCCCAAGAGACCCAGTACTTC. This sequence encodes CATSRQAQETQYF.

There are many counts of this clonotype. The V and J genes are TRBV7-6 and TRBJ2-3; no definite D call. V lost 4 bases and J 2 bases, leaving 7 bases between the germline ends. CDR3 size: 13 residues. Germline V CDR1 and CDR2: SGHVS, FNYEAQ. The CDR3 spells CASSYEHTDTQYF. The CDR3 region has the DNA TGTGCCAGCAGCTACGAACACACAGATACGCAGTATTTT.

This clonotype was counted at least ten times. This chain connects TRBV5-1 to TRBJ2-3; 9 bases fit TRBD1. CDR1 and CDR2 (germline): SGHRS, YFSETQ. This CDR3 spans 14 amino acids. Losses at the gene ends were 0 bases for V and 6 bases for J; bases not matched to a gene: 2. The CDR3 loop reads CASSLGGQGDTQYF. The CDR3, as DNA: TGCGCCAGCAGCTTGGGAGGACAGGGGGATACGCAGTATTTT.

This clonotype was counted only a few times. The V and J genes are TRBV20-1 and TRBJ2-3; D may be TRBD2 (5 bases). Trimming removed 3 bases at V and 4 bases at J, with 14 bases between. The length of the CDR3 is 14 residues. CDR1 DFQATT and CDR2 SNEGSKA come from the germline V gene (reference sequence). The CDR3 nucleotides read TGCAGTGCTAGGCCACTAGGGAGCCCAGATACGCAGTATTTT. Protein product: CSARPLGSPDTQYF.

Many counts were recorded for this clonotype. The genes are TRBV10-3 and TRBJ2-2; 12 nucleotides align to TRBD2. The trim removed 6 bases at V and 1 base at J, leaving 0 bases unmatched. Germline V gene lookup returns CDR1 ENHRY and CDR2 SYGVKD. The length of the CDR3 is 15 residues. CDR3 nucleotides: TGTGCCATCAGGACTAGCGGGGGGAACACCGGGGAGCTGTTTTTT. Amino acid sequence: CAIRTSGGNTGELFF.